Below, 17 T cell receptor beta chains from the same sample are listed, as sequenced in a study of blood T cell repertoires in COVID-19. Produced via immunoSEQ multiplex PCR; TCRdb's table is partial and in-frame only. The sample shows about 140,000 clones, about 90% of them seen only once. Sequencing was performed on peripheral blood. These receptors were collected from a woman older than 75 with acute or convalescent COVID-19.

This clone appeared a single time. The chain is built from TRBV6-4 and TRBJ1-5, with D possibly being TRBD1 (5 bases). CDR3 length equals 15 residues. Germline CDR1 and CDR2: MRHNA and SNTAGT. V gave up 1 base and J gave up 3 bases, with 10 bases separating them. CDR3 DNA: TGTGCCAGCAGTGACTTGCACAGGAACAATCAGCCCCAGCATTTT. Its protein product is CASSDLHRNNQPQHF.

The rearrangement links TRBV5-1 to TRBJ2-1, with D possibly matching TRBD1 (5 bases). Trimming stripped 0 bases from V and 9 bases from J, with 13 bases between. CDR3 length: 14 amino acids. Germline CDR1 is SGHRS and CDR2 is YFSETQ. CDR3: CASSLEGAYGEQFF. Here the CDR3 DNA reads TGCGCCAGCAGCTTGGAAGGGGCTTACGGTGAGCAGTTCTTC.

In nucleotides, the CDR3 is TGTGCCAGCAGCCAAGAGACAGGGTCCCATCAGCCCCAGCATTTT. As protein: CASSQETGSHQPQHF. The chain couples TRBV3-1 (or the pseudogene TRBV3-2) to TRBJ1-5; TRBD1 aligns across 7 bases. The germline CDR1 and CDR2 sequences are LGHDT and YNNKEL (reference sequence). The CDR3 is made up of 15 amino acids. The trim removed 0 bases at V and 5 bases at J, leaving 4 bases unmatched.

V gene TRBV2 combines with J gene TRBJ2-1; TRBD2 is a possible D gene (6 bases). V was shortened by 4 bases and J by 2 bases, with 12 bases between the two germline ends. Germline-derived CDR1 and CDR2 are SNHLY and FYNNEI. This CDR3 contains 15 residues. In DNA form, the CDR3 reads TGTGCCAGCAGTGGAAGGAGGGTACCCTACAATGAGCAGTTCTTC. This translates into CASSGRRVPYNEQFF.

The chain links TRBV6-5 to TRBJ1-6, with D perhaps TRBD1 (6 bases). The CDR3 contains 15 residues. V lost 2 bases, J lost 10 bases, and 15 bases lay in between. CDR1 is MNHEY, CDR2 SVGAGI, per germline. CDR3 loop: CASSYGQKGVSPLHF. In DNA, the CDR3 is TGTGCCAGCAGTTACGGACAGAAAGGGGTATCACCCCTCCACTTT.

The chain joins TRBV6-5 to TRBJ1-2; D is uncertain. Germline V CDR1 and CDR2: MNHEY, SVGAGI. The V end was cut by 5 bases, the J end by 3 bases, with 13 bases between. This CDR3 is 14 amino acids long. The DNA for the CDR3 is TGTGCCAGCAGTCCCGCGGCGGGGTACTATGGCTACACCTTC. Translating gives CASSPAAGYYGYTF.

The chain joins TRBV7-2 to TRBJ1-3; TRBD1 might be the D (6 bases). There are 18 residues in the CDR3. V gave up 5 bases and J gave up 4 bases, with 24 bases separating them. The germline V gene encodes CDR1 SGHTA and CDR2 FQGNSA. This CDR3 is CASSTQKGEYPRGNTIYF. The CDR3, as DNA: TGTGCCAGCAGCACACAAAAGGGGGAGTACCCGAGGGGAAACACCATATATTTT.

The J gene is TRBJ2-7, the V gene TRBV5-1; 7 nucleotides line up with TRBD1. This CDR3 is 15 amino acids long. Losses at the gene ends were 7 bases for V and 6 bases for J; bases not matched to a gene: 16. CDR1 is SGHRS and CDR2 is YFSETQ in the germline V gene. The CDR3 sequence is CASCEQGGDFGEQYF. Here the CDR3 DNA reads TGCGCCAGCTGTGAGCAAGGGGGCGATTTTGGCGAGCAGTACTTC.

In its sample, this clone was seen a few times. The V and J genes are TRBV5-1 and TRBJ2-1, with TRBD2 matching over 15 bases. Germline-derived CDR1 and CDR2 are SGHRS and YFSETQ. Trimming took 4 bases from V and 8 from J; bases not matched to a gene: 7. The CDR3 length is 16 residues. In DNA form, the CDR3 reads TGCGCCAGCAGCGGCGGGACTAGCGGGGGGAGGGATGAGCAGTTCTTC. As protein: CASSGGTSGGRDEQFF.

The chain joins TRBV7-6 to TRBJ2-1; 7 bases align to TRBD2. The V segment lost 4 bases and the J segment 7 bases; nucleotides outside the gene matches: 10. Germline CDR1 and CDR2: SGHVS and FNYEAQ. The CDR3 is made up of 15 amino acids. In nucleotides, the CDR3 is TGTGCCAGCAGCTGGGTTGGGGGGGTAAGAAATGAGCAGTTCTTC. It yields the protein CASSWVGGVRNEQFF.

The rearrangement joins TRBV5-1 to TRBJ1-1, with D maybe TRBD1 (5 bases). The CDR3 is 13 amino acids. V was trimmed by 5 bases and J by 4 bases, leaving 12 bases between them. Germline V lookup: CDR1 SGHRS, CDR2 YFSETQ. The CDR3 DNA reads as TGCGCCAGCAGGGAACAGGAGGGCACTGAAGCTTTCTTT. Residues: CASREQEGTEAFF.

This chain uses TRBV5-4 with TRBJ1-6; D not certain. The CDR3 is 14 residues long. Trimming removed 5 bases from V and 9 bases from J, with 15 bases in between. The V gene's germline CDR1 is SGHNT and CDR2 YYREEE (reference sequence). The CDR3 loop is CASRGGEVTSPLHF. CDR3 in DNA: TGTGCCAGCAGGGGCGGGGAGGTGACTTCACCCCTCCACTTT.

The gene calls are TRBV20-1 and TRBJ1-2; D possibly corresponds to TRBD1 (5 bases). Trimming took off 1 base at V and 14 bases at J, with 14 bases between the two ends. Germline CDR1 reads DFQATT; CDR2 reads SNEGSKA (reference sequence). This CDR3 is 11 amino acids long. The CDR3 here is CSARVGQGRTF. DNA of the CDR3: TGCAGTGCTAGAGTTGGGCAGGGAAGGACCTTC.

This chain joins TRBV6-2 or TRBV6-3 and TRBJ2-7; TRBD2 matches at 7 bases. From germline, CDR1 is MNHEY and CDR2 SVGEGT. V lost 2 bases, J lost 0 bases, and 4 bases stayed unmatched. The CDR3 is made up of 15 amino acids. In DNA, the CDR3 is TGTGCCAGCAGTTACCGGTCGGGGGGCTCCTACGAGCAGTACTTC. Translation gives CASSYRSGGSYEQYF.

A single count supports this clone. The genes are TRBV12-5 and TRBJ2-2, with TRBD1 matching over 7 bases. The V segment lost 0 bases and the J segment 2 bases; nucleotides outside the gene matches: 6. CDR3 length: 17 amino acids. Germline loops: CDR1 LGHNT, CDR2 FRNRAP. In DNA, the CDR3 is TGTGCTAGTGGTTTGGTAACGGGGACAGCAAACACCGGGGAGCTGTTTTTT. Translating gives CASGLVTGTANTGELFF. Full variable domain (rest looked up from reference TRBV12-5 and TRBJ2-2): DARVTQTPRHKVTEMGQEVTMRCQPILGHNTVFWYRQTMMQGLELLAYFRNRAPLDDSGMPKDRFSAEMPDATLATLKIQPSEPRDSAVYFCASGLVTGTANTGELFFGEGSRLTVL.

The V call is TRBV5-1, the J call TRBJ2-3; 8 nucleotides line up with TRBD2. The V segment lost 1 base and the J segment 0 bases; nucleotides outside the gene matches: 4. This CDR3 spans 16 amino acids. In germline, CDR1 is SGHRS, CDR2 YFSETQ. The CDR3 spells CASSLYSGASTDTQYF. The CDR3 DNA is TGCGCCAGCAGCTTGTATAGCGGGGCTAGCACAGATACGCAGTATTTT.

The chain links TRBV6-5 to TRBJ2-3; 11 bases line up with TRBD2. The CDR3 totals 15 residues. V lost 5 bases and J lost 2; bases outside the gene matches: 3. Per germline, CDR1 MNHEY and CDR2 SVGAGI. In nucleotides, the CDR3 is TGTGCCAGCAGTCCACTAGCGGGGGACACAGATACGCAGTATTTT. Translation gives CASSPLAGDTDTQYF.